This T cell receptor (beta chain) was identified in a study of CD8 T cells in Susac syndrome. The ends were cut back, 0 bases at V and 8 bases at J, with 11 bases in the middle. The CDR3 extends over 13 amino acids. Per the germline V gene, CDR1 is SGHRS and CDR2 is YFSETQ. RNA, at 0.5 to 1 ug, was reverse transcribed with random hexamers. TCRdb analysed the immunoSEQ multiplex PCR reads with MiXCR anew, one entry per CDR3 protein. Counted here are roughly 110,000 distinct CDR3 sequences, about nine tenths occurring once; the ten biggest clones make up 0.13% to 0.15%. What was sequenced was CD4+ T cells from PBMCs. The sequence derives from a human donor in good health. V is TRBV5-1 and J is TRBJ2-5; a weak D match, TRBD1 (5 bases). CDR3 in amino acids: CASSLDSGHTQYF. The CDR3 bases are TGCGCCAGCAGCTTGGATTCAGGGCACACCCAGTACTTC. Supplemented by reference TRBV5-1 and TRBJ2-5, the full variable domain reads KAGVTQTPRYLIKTRGQQVTLSCSPISGHRSVSWYQQTPGQGLQFLFEYFSETQRNKGNFPGRFSGRQFSNSRSEMNVSTLELGDSALYLCASSLDSGHTQYFGPGTRLLVL.